Following are 27 T cell receptor beta chains from one sample sequenced in a study of blood T cell repertoires in COVID-19. Only in-frame clones appear in the TCRdb table, and some are missing; sequencing was by immunoSEQ multiplex PCR. The repertoire has around 130,000 clones, approximately 80% of them found once; the top ten carry roughly 8.6%. Sequencing input: peripheral blood. Source of these receptors: a human donor in a cohort sampled during active COVID-19.

The rearrangement joins TRBV11-3 to TRBJ1-1, with D maybe TRBD1 (5 bases). Germline loops: CDR1 SGHNT, CDR2 YENEEA. V lost 0 bases and J lost 6, with 17 bases in between. The CDR3 has 16 amino acids. The CDR3 protein is CASSLDLGAGFAEAFF. The CDR3 nucleotides read TGTGCCAGCAGCTTAGATCTAGGGGCAGGGTTCGCTGAAGCTTTCTTT. Supplemented by reference TRBV11-3 and TRBJ1-1, the full variable domain reads EAGVVQSPRYKIIEKKQPVAFWCNPISGHNTLYWYLQNLGQGPELLIRYENEEAVDDSQLPKDRFSAERLKGVDSTLKIQPAELGDSAVYLCASSLDLGAGFAEAFFGQGTRLTVV.

This clone was counted only a few times. The chain is built from TRBV5-5 and TRBJ1-4, with 11 positions matching TRBD1. Trimming at V came to 4 bases and at J to 8 bases, leaving 7 bases not matched to a gene. Germline V gene data show CDR1 as SGHKS and CDR2 as YYEKEE (reference sequence). The CDR3 has 15 amino acids. The DNA of the CDR3 is TGTGCCAGCAGCCTCGGGACAGGGGGAGAAGAAAAACTGTTTTTT. This encodes CASSLGTGGEEKLFF.

This clone is a singleton in its sample. V and J are TRBV6-5 and TRBJ2-7; perhaps TRBD2 as D (5 bases). The CDR3 contains 14 residues. V was clipped by 2 bases and J by 5 bases, with 13 bases between them. CDR1 and CDR2 (germline): MNHEY, SVGAGI. The CDR3 nucleotides are TGTGCCAGCAGTTACCAAAGTTCGGAGGACGAGCAGTACTTC. Its protein is CASSYQSSEDEQYF.

This chain links TRBV5-1 with TRBJ1-1; the D is unclear. V was shortened by 0 bases and J by 3 bases, with 12 bases between the two germline ends. This CDR3 has 15 amino acids. The germline V gene has CDR1 SGHRS and CDR2 YFSETQ. The CDR3 loop reads CASSLAVLTDTEAFF. The DNA of the CDR3 is TGCGCCAGCAGCTTGGCCGTGTTAACAGACACTGAAGCTTTCTTT.

The rearrangement joins TRBV19 to TRBJ2-7; TRBD2 matches at 9 bases. The V gene end was trimmed by 2 bases and the J gene end by 3 bases; junction bases not matched to a gene: 5. Germline assignment: CDR1 LNHDA and CDR2 SQIVND (reference sequence). CDR3 length equals 15 residues. The CDR3 region is CASSISSGSHYEQYF. The CDR3 nucleotides are TGTGCCAGTAGTATAAGTAGCGGGAGTCACTACGAGCAGTACTTC.

This rearrangement joins TRBV29-1 to TRBJ1-1; D is undetermined. The CDR3 sequence is 13 residues long. Germline V gene data show CDR1 as SQVTM and CDR2 as ANQGSEA. Trimming removed 7 bases from V and 7 bases from J, with 19 bases in between. CDR3 DNA sequence: TGCAGCGGTATCGTCCGTACTGGAGATGAAGCTTTCTTT. It is translated as CSGIVRTGDEAFF.

The chain combines TRBV6-4 with TRBJ1-1; D remains ambiguous. V lost 3 bases and J lost 5, with 10 bases in between. CDR3 size: 13 residues. CDR1 and CDR2 from the germline V gene are MRHNA and SNTAGT. The chain's CDR3 is CASSEGGLTEAFF. DNA for the CDR3: TGTGCCAGCAGTGAAGGAGGGTTGACTGAAGCTTTCTTT.

This chain joins TRBV28 and TRBJ2-7, with TRBD1 as a possible D gene (6 bases). Trimming took 5 bases from V and 2 from J, leaving 16 bases between them. CDR1 MDHEN and CDR2 SYDVKM come from the germline V gene. CDR3 size: 15 residues. CDR3 region: CASSVTGTPTYEQYF. CDR3 bases: TGTGCCAGCAGTGTTACCGGGACACCGACCTACGAGCAGTACTTC.

The chain is built from TRBV7-9 and TRBJ2-3; maybe TRBD2 (6 bases). CDR1 is SEHNR and CDR2 is FQNEAQ in the germline V gene (reference sequence). CDR3 length: 14 amino acids. Trimming removed 0 bases from V and 6 bases from J, with 10 bases in between. CDR3: CASSLAGGRDTQYF. As DNA, the CDR3 is TGTGCCAGCAGCTTAGCGGGGGGTCGGGATACGCAGTATTTT.

This chain uses TRBV11-3 with TRBJ2-3; TRBD1 matches 7 bases. The CDR3 runs 15 residues. The germline V gene has CDR1 SGHNT and CDR2 YENEEA. The V segment lost 1 base and the J segment 3 bases; nucleotides outside the gene matches: 4. In DNA, the CDR3 is TGTGCCAGCAGCTTAGGAGAGGGGGCGACAGATACGCAGTATTTT. Protein sequence: CASSLGEGATDTQYF.

The chain links TRBV5-4 to TRBJ1-2; 7 nucleotides match TRBD1. CDR1 SGHNT and CDR2 YYREEE come from the germline V gene (reference sequence). The trim removed 6 bases at V and 3 bases at J, leaving 14 bases unmatched. The CDR3 has 16 residues. CDR3 in amino acids: CASTTQTGPAHYGYTF. CDR3 sequence (DNA): TGTGCCAGCACCACGCAGACAGGGCCCGCGCACTATGGCTACACCTTC.

V usage is TRBV3-1 (or the pseudogene TRBV3-2) and J usage is TRBJ1-1; no firm D call. V was shortened by 1 base and J by 5 bases, with 8 bases between the two germline ends. This CDR3 has 13 amino acids. CDR1 LGHDT and CDR2 YNNKEL come from the germline V gene (reference sequence). The DNA of the CDR3 is TGTGCCAGCAGCCAAGCAGAGGGAACTGAAGCTTTCTTT. Protein: CASSQAEGTEAFF.

The rearrangement links TRBV7-8 to TRBJ2-5, with D unresolved. Trimming pared 5 bases from V and 1 base from J, leaving 17 bases between. The V gene's germline CDR1 is SGHVS and CDR2 FQNEAQ. The CDR3 length is 16 residues. DNA for the CDR3: TGTGCCAGCAGCCCACCCGCATCGAGGTCCCAAGAGACCCAGTACTTC. Translation gives CASSPPASRSQETQYF.

This chain connects TRBV6-5 to TRBJ2-7; D not resolved. The CDR3 consists of 13 residues. Trimming stripped 2 bases from V and 2 bases from J, with 7 bases between. CDR1 is MNHEY and CDR2 is SVGAGI in the germline V gene. The chain's CDR3 is CASSYGQTYEQYF. CDR3 DNA: TGTGCCAGCAGTTACGGCCAGACCTACGAGCAGTACTTC.

The rearrangement uses TRBV7-9 and TRBJ2-7; maybe TRBD2 (6 bases). Trimming took off 3 bases at V and 2 bases at J, with 8 bases between the two ends. Germline values: CDR1 SEHNR, CDR2 FQNEAQ (reference sequence). The CDR3 runs 13 residues. The CDR3 is CASSFGLTYEQYF. Written as DNA, the CDR3 is TGTGCCAGCAGCTTTGGACTAACCTACGAGCAGTACTTC.

V and J are TRBV5-1 and TRBJ2-7; the D is unclear. Germline V lookup: CDR1 SGHRS, CDR2 YFSETQ. Trimming removed 4 bases at V and 2 bases at J, with 13 bases between. This CDR3 spans 14 amino acids. CDR3 in DNA: TGCGCCAGCAGCAGCGACGGCCAGACCTACGAGCAGTACTTC. Its protein product is CASSSDGQTYEQYF.

J is TRBJ1-1 and V is TRBV30; 8 nucleotides match TRBD1. V was clipped by 2 bases and J by 3 bases; unmatched bases: 2. CDR3 length: 13 residues. Germline CDR1 GTSNPN, CDR2 SVGIG (reference sequence). CDR3: CAWSKDRDTEAFF. The CDR3 DNA follows: TGTGCCTGGAGTAAGGACAGGGACACTGAAGCTTTCTTT.

The V and J genes are TRBV6-5 and TRBJ2-1, with D perhaps TRBD2 (6 bases). Trimming took off 5 bases at V and 3 bases at J, with 11 bases between the two ends. This CDR3 has 14 residues. Per germline, CDR1 MNHEY and CDR2 SVGAGI. CDR3 DNA: TGTGCCAGCAGTCCTAGCGCCAGCTACAATGAGCAGTTCTTC. Its protein is CASSPSASYNEQFF.

CDR3 nucleotide sequence: TGTGCCAGCAGCCCATCCAGCGGGGGGGCCTTCGAGCAGTACTTC. It encodes CASSPSSGGAFEQYF. The rearrangement uses TRBV5-4 and TRBJ2-7, with 10 positions matching TRBD2. V gave up 4 bases and J gave up 6 bases; unmatched junction bases: 10. CDR1 SGHNT and CDR2 YYREEE come from the germline V gene (reference sequence). CDR3 length equals 15 residues. Full variable domain (rest looked up from reference TRBV5-4 and TRBJ2-7): ETGVTQSPTHLIKTRGQQVTLRCSSQSGHNTVSWYQQALGQGPQFIFQYYREEENGRGNFPPRFSGLQFPNYSSELNVNALELDDSALYLCASSPSSGGAFEQYFGPGTRLTVT.

The chain links TRBV28 to TRBJ2-3, with TRBD2 matching over 14 bases. The CDR3 spans 15 residues. Per the germline V gene, CDR1 is MDHEN and CDR2 is SYDVKM. The trim removed 2 bases at V and 5 bases at J, leaving 0 bases unmatched. Here the CDR3 reads CASSLGTSGRDTQYF. CDR3 nucleotides: TGTGCCAGCAGTTTAGGGACTAGCGGGAGAGATACGCAGTATTTT.

The V gene is TRBV5-1, the J gene TRBJ2-7; 9 nucleotides align to TRBD1. This CDR3 is 15 amino acids long. Germline lookup yields CDR1 SGHRS and CDR2 YFSETQ. The junction had 4 bases not matched to a gene; V was cut back by 0 bases and J by 3 bases. The CDR3 sequence: CASSLAGTGYYEQYF. The CDR3 nucleotides read TGCGCCAGCAGCTTGGCCGGGACAGGGTACTACGAGCAGTACTTC. Using reference TRBV5-1 and TRBJ2-7 for the parts outside the CDR3, the full variable domain is KAGVTQTPRYLIKTRGQQVTLSCSPISGHRSVSWYQQTPGQGLQFLFEYFSETQRNKGNFPGRFSGRQFSNSRSEMNVSTLELGDSALYLCASSLAGTGYYEQYFGPGTRLTVT.

The J gene is TRBJ2-7, the V gene TRBV4-1; possible D gene TRBD2, 5 bases. The germline V gene has CDR1 MGHRA and CDR2 YSYEKL. Trimming stripped 0 bases from V and 6 bases from J, with 15 bases between. This CDR3 has 15 residues. CDR3 bases: TGCGCCAGCAGCCAAGATTTCGGCCCTGGGAGCGAGCAGTACTTC. The encoded protein is CASSQDFGPGSEQYF.

This clone was seen a few times. The J gene is TRBJ2-7, the V gene TRBV27; 9 bases agree with TRBD2. In germline, CDR1 is MNHEY, CDR2 SMNVEV (reference sequence). CDR3 size: 14 residues. Germline trimming cut 6 bases from V and 4 bases from J; bases unmatched to any gene: 7. DNA for the CDR3: TGTGCCAGCAGGGGCAGCGGGAGGTCATACGAGCAGTACTTC. Residues: CASRGSGRSYEQYF.

V usage is TRBV6-4 and J usage is TRBJ2-3; TRBD2 matches at 7 bases. This CDR3 is built from 15 residues. CDR1 and CDR2 (germline): MRHNA, SNTAGT. V lost 0 bases and J lost 4; bases outside the gene matches: 4. The CDR3 sequence: CASSDSAGEADTQYF. The CDR3 DNA reads as TGTGCCAGCAGTGACTCGGCGGGGGAGGCAGATACGCAGTATTTT.

This chain uses TRBV6-6 with TRBJ2-5; the match to TRBD2 covers 7 bases. The CDR3 covers 16 residues. Germline V gives CDR1 MNHNY, CDR2 SVGAGI (reference sequence). After removal of 3 bases from V and 5 bases from J, the junction contained 12 bases not matched to a gene. Written as DNA, the CDR3 is TGTGCCAGCAGTTATTCTTCGGGACTACCAGTTGAGACCCAGTACTTC. Amino acid sequence: CASSYSSGLPVETQYF.

The rearrangement uses TRBV3-1 (or the pseudogene TRBV3-2) and TRBJ1-1; D gene ambiguous. The CDR3 has 16 residues. CDR1 is LGHDT and CDR2 is YNNKEL in the germline V gene (reference sequence). V was shortened by 4 bases and J by 1 base, with 16 bases between the two germline ends. CDR3 DNA sequence: TGTGCCAGCAGCCCCCTCCGAGGGAGGACGAACACTGAAGCTTTCTTT. It codes for CASSPLRGRTNTEAFF.

The genes are TRBV3-1 (or the pseudogene TRBV3-2) and TRBJ2-7; D ambiguous. Germline assignment: CDR1 LGHDT and CDR2 YNNKEL (reference sequence). CDR3 length equals 13 residues. V dropped 0 bases and J dropped 2 bases, with 5 bases sitting between them. The CDR3 region has the DNA TGTGCCAGCAGCCAAGAAGCCCCCTACGAGCAGTACTTC. This encodes CASSQEAPYEQYF.